This T cell receptor (beta chain) derives from a study of CD8 T cells in Susac syndrome. J gave up 8 bases and V 8 bases, and 7 bases lay outside the gene matches. Germline CDR1 LGHNA, CDR2 YSLEER. This CDR3 contains 13 residues. Study-wide results and caveats: The authors acknowledged that their TCR sequencing and HLA analysis involved a relatively small number of individuals.

With random hexamers, 0.5 to 1 ug RNA was reverse transcribed. With immunoSEQ multiplex PCR, TCR beta CDR3 was amplified across 54 Vbeta and 13 Jbeta. One entry per CDR3 protein, called by TCRdb with MiXCR from the immunoSEQ multiplex PCR reads. Of around 80,000 distinct CDR3 sequences listed, around 94% were seen once; the top ten hold about 0.27%. Points on this clonotype: Its antigen is as yet unknown.

Healthy donors served as age- and sex-matched controls. CD8+ and CD4+ T cells were negatively isolated; TEMRA cells were FACS-enriched. Sequencing used CD8+ T cells from PBMCs. The sequence was obtained from a human donor in good health. The chain carries TRBV4-3 and TRBJ1-1; 11 bases are a match to TRBD1. CDR3 amino acids: CASGQGAGAEAFF. In DNA form, the CDR3 reads TGCGCCAGCGGACAGGGGGCTGGGGCCGAAGCTTTCTTT.